Each of the 3 T cell receptor beta chains below was sequenced from the same sample in a study of long-term antiretroviral therapy in people with HIV. The run of the v3.0 immunoSEQ assay was at survey level. The data were produced by immunoSEQ multiplex PCR, yet TCRdb's version contains in-frame clones alone and is incomplete. The repertoire holds about 38,000 clones, with 80% to 85% as singletons. This specimen was unsorted PBMCs, taken 1.5 years after starting antiretroviral therapy. These receptors were collected from a man between 18 and 29 years old with HIV.

The chain couples TRBV29-1 to TRBJ1-1; possible D gene TRBD1, 5 bases. The CDR3 extends over 12 amino acids. The V end was cut by 6 bases, the J end by 0 bases, with 8 bases between. The germline CDR1 and CDR2 sequences are SQVTM and ANQGSEA. The DNA for the CDR3 is TGCAGCGTACAGGTTGTGAACACTGAAGCTTTCTTT. It yields the protein CSVQVVNTEAFF.

This sequence joins TRBV15 and TRBJ2-7; 9 bases fit TRBD2. The CDR3 has 17 residues. J lost 1 base, V lost 5 bases, and 12 bases had no gene match. Germline loops: CDR1 LNHNV, CDR2 YYDKDF (reference sequence). The CDR3 nucleotides read TGTGCCACCAGCGGTATAAAGCCGGGACTAGCTTCCTACGAGCAGTACTTC. Its translation: CATSGIKPGLASYEQYF.

The chain carries TRBV27 and TRBJ1-5, with no clear D. Germline lookup yields CDR1 MNHEY and CDR2 SMNVEV (reference sequence). CDR3 length: 13 amino acids. V was pared by 3 bases and J by 6 bases, with 9 bases between. CDR3 loop: CASSFGVSQPQHF. The CDR3 DNA is TGTGCCAGCAGTTTCGGAGTCTCTCAGCCCCAGCATTTT.